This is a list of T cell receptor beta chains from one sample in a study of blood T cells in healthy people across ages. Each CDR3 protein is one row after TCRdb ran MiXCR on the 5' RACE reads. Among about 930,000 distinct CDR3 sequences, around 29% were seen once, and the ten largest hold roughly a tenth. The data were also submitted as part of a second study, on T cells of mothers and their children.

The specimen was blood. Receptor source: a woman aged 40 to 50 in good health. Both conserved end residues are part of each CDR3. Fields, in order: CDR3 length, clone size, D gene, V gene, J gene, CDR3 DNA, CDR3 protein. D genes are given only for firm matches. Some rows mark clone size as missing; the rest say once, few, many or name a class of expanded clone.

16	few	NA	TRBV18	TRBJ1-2	TGTGCCAGCTCACCACGTGCCGGGAAGCACGACTATGGCTACACCTTC	CASSPRAGKHDYGYTF
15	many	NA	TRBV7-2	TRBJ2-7	TGTGCCAGCAGCGGAGGGACAGTGACTACTTGGGAGCAGTACTTC	CASSGGTVTTWEQYF
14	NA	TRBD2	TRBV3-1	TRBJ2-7	TGTGCCAGCAGGGACGAAGAGCGGGGTTCCGAGCAGTACTTC	CASRDEERGSEQYF
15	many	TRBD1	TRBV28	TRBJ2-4	TGTGCCAGCGGGGAGCGAACAGGGGTGGGGTACATTCAGTACTTC	CASGERTGVGYIQYF
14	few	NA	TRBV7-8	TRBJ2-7	TGTGCCAGCCGAGGGGGACAAGGCCCCTACGAGCAGTACTTC	CASRGGQGPYEQYF
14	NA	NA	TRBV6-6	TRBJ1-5	TGTGCCAGCCTTGACAGCAATAGCAATCAGCCCCAGCATTTT	CASLDSNSNQPQHF
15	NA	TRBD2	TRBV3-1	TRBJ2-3	TGTGCCAGCAGCCAAGGGACTAGCGGGAGTAGAACGCAGTATTTT	CASSQGTSGSRTQYF
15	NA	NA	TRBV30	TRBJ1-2	TGTGCCTGGAGTGTACCCCAGGGGTCTAACTATGGCTACACCTTC	CAWSVPQGSNYGYTF
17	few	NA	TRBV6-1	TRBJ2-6	TGTGCCAGCAGTGAAAGGGGCCCCCCCCCTGGGGCCAACGTCCTGACTTTC	CASSERGPPPGANVLTF
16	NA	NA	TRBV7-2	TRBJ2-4	TGTGCCAGCAGCTTAGATCGGTGGAGAGCCAAAAACACTCAGTACTTC	CASSLDRWRAKNTQYF